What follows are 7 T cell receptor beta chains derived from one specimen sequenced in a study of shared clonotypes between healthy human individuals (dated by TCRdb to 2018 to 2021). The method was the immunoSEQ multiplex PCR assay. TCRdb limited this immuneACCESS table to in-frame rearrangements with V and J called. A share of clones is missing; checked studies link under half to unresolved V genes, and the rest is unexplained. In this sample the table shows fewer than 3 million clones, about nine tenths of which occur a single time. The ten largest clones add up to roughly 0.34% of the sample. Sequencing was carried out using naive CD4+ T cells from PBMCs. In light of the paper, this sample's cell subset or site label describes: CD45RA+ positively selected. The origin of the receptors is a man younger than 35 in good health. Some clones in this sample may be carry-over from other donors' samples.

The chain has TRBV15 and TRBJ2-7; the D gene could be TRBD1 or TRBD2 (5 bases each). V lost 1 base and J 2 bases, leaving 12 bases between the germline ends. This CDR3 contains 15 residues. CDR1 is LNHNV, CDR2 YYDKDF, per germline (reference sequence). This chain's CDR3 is CATSRARDEAYEQYF. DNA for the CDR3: TGTGCCACCAGCAGAGCCAGGGACGAGGCCTACGAGCAGTACTTC.

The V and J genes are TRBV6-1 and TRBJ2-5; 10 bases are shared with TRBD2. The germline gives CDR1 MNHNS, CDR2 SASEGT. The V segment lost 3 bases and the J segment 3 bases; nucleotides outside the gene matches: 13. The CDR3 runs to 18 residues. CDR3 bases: TGTGCCAGCAGTGATCGGATTGGTAGCGGGAGGAAGGAAGAGACCCAGTACTTC. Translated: CASSDRIGSGRKEETQYF.

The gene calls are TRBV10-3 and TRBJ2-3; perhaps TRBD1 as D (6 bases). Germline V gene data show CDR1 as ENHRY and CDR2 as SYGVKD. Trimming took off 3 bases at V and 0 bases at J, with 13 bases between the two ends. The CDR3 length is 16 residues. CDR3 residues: CAISDPRGVSTDTQYF. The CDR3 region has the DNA TGTGCCATCAGTGATCCCAGGGGAGTTAGCACAGATACGCAGTATTTT.

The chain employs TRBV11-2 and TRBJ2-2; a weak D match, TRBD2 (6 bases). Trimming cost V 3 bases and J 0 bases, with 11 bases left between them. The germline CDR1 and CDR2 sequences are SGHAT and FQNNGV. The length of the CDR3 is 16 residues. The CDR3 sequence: CASSFFSGANTGELFF. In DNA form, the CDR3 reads TGTGCCAGCAGCTTTTTCTCGGGAGCGAACACCGGGGAGCTGTTTTTT.

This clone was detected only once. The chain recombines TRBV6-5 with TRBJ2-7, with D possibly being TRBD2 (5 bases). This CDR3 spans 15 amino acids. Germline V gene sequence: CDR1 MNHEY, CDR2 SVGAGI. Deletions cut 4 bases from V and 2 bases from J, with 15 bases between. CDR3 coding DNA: TGTGCCAGCAGTTCCAACGGACTCCCAACCTACGAGCAGTACTTC. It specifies CASSSNGLPTYEQYF.

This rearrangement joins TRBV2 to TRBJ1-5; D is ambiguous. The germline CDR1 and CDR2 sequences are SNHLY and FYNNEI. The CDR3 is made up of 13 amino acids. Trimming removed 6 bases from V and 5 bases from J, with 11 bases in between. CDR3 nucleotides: TGTGCCAGCAGCGAACATTTGGATCAGCCCCAGCATTTT. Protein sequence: CASSEHLDQPQHF.

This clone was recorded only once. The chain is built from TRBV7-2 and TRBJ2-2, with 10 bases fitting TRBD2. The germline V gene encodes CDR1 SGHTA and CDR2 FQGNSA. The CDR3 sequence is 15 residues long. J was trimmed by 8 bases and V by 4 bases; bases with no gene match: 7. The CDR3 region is CASSSSGSLGGELFF. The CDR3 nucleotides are TGTGCCAGCAGCTCTAGCGGGAGTTTGGGGGGGGAGCTGTTTTTT.